This entry lists 26 T cell receptor beta chains sequenced from one sample in a study of cytomegalovirus exposure and HLA in healthy donors. Vbeta (60) and Jbeta (13) primers were used in the PCR. Sequenced by immunoSEQ multiplex PCR; TCRdb stores in-frame clones only, minus some. The sample lists 90,000 to 150,000 clones; roughly four fifths were seen once. The sample comprised PBMCs. These receptors all come from a woman aged 18 to 35 in good health and CMV-seronegative.

In DNA, the CDR3 is TGTGCCAGCAGCTTTACAGGAGGGGACAATGAGCAGTTCTTC. Translation gives CASSFTGGDNEQFF. V is TRBV11-3 and J is TRBJ2-1, with D possibly being TRBD2 (6 bases). The V gene's germline CDR1 is SGHNT and CDR2 YENEEA. The CDR3 covers 14 residues. V lost 3 bases and J 5 bases, leaving 11 bases between the germline ends.

The CDR3 DNA sequence: TGCGCCAGCAGCTCCGGGACAGGGAGCGAAAAACTGTTTTTT. Protein: CASSSGTGSEKLFF. This chain connects TRBV5-1 to TRBJ1-4; 9 bases align to TRBD1. The CDR3 contains 14 residues. Germline V lookup: CDR1 SGHRS, CDR2 YFSETQ. The V and J ends lost 3 bases and 8 bases, in that order; junction bases with no gene match: 5.

On this clone itself: Other DNA sequences of this sample code for an identical CDR3. V gene TRBV19 combines with J gene TRBJ2-3; no reliable D call. The germline gives CDR1 LNHDA, CDR2 SQIVND (reference sequence). The CDR3 length is 12 residues. V dropped 6 bases and J dropped 1 base, with 5 bases sitting between them. CDR3 protein: CASSQGTDTQYF. In DNA form, the CDR3 reads TGTGCCAGTAGCCAGGGCACAGATACGCAGTATTTT.

The chain has TRBV5-1 and TRBJ2-3; D unclear. Looked up from germline, CDR1 is SGHRS and CDR2 is YFSETQ. V lost 0 bases and J lost 1, with 6 bases in between. This CDR3 comprises 14 residues. CDR3 in DNA: TGCGCCAGCAGCTTGGCCTCCCGCACAGATACGCAGTATTTT. This gives the protein CASSLASRTDTQYF.

This chain links TRBV29-1 with TRBJ1-2, with 10 bases identical to TRBD1. Germline CDR1 SQVTM, CDR2 ANQGSEA. V trimming: 7 bases; J trimming: 8 bases; junction bases outside the gene matches: 13. CDR3 length: 14 residues. CDR3 residues: CSAGRQGAAGGYTF. DNA of the CDR3: TGCAGCGCAGGGAGACAGGGGGCGGCTGGAGGCTACACCTTC.

The rearrangement joins TRBV20-1 to TRBJ1-4; D unclear. The CDR3 is 11 amino acids. Germline V gives CDR1 DFQATT, CDR2 SNEGSKA (reference sequence). Trimming removed 4 bases at V and 8 bases at J, with 8 bases between. As DNA, the CDR3 is TGCAGTGCTAAAAGGAGGGAAAAACTGTTTTTT. Translating it yields CSAKRREKLFF.

A word on this clone: The junction departs from germline at one end; a sequencing error may be responsible. The V and J genes are TRBV6-1 and TRBJ2-6; TRBD1 matches 7 bases. There are 15 residues in the CDR3. Germline assignment: CDR1 MNHNS and CDR2 SASEGT. CDR3 DNA: TGTGCCAGCAGGGGACAGATCTCTGGGGCCAACGGCCTGACTTTC. Encoded protein: CASRGQISGANGLTF.

This clone was counted between two and nine times. V and J are TRBV4-1 and TRBJ2-5; 10 nucleotides align to TRBD2. This CDR3 spans 17 amino acids. Losses at the gene ends were 2 bases for V and 7 bases for J; bases not matched to a gene: 13. Germline lookup yields CDR1 MGHRA and CDR2 YSYEKL. This CDR3 is CASSQFPLAGALGTQYF. The CDR3 DNA sequence: TGCGCCAGCAGCCAATTCCCTCTAGCGGGAGCGCTCGGGACCCAGTACTTC.

The chain links TRBV5-1 to TRBJ1-1; tentative D call: TRBD1 (6 bases). Trimming cost V 4 bases and J 1 base, with 11 bases left between them. The CDR3 is made up of 14 amino acids. The germline V gene has CDR1 SGHRS and CDR2 YFSETQ. The CDR3 DNA follows: TGCGCCAGCAGCGTGTTACAGGGGAACACTGAAGCTTTCTTT. It codes for CASSVLQGNTEAFF. Full variable domain (rest looked up from reference TRBV5-1 and TRBJ1-1): KAGVTQTPRYLIKTRGQQVTLSCSPISGHRSVSWYQQTPGQGLQFLFEYFSETQRNKGNFPGRFSGRQFSNSRSEMNVSTLELGDSALYLCASSVLQGNTEAFFGQGTRLTVV.

This sequence joins TRBV5-1 and TRBJ1-1; D is unresolved. From germline, CDR1 is SGHRS and CDR2 YFSETQ. This CDR3 has 13 amino acids. Trimming stripped 4 bases from V and 7 bases from J, with 14 bases between. The CDR3 loop reads CASSQIVGGEAFF. In DNA form, the CDR3 reads TGCGCCAGCAGCCAAATAGTAGGAGGTGAAGCTTTCTTT.

The chain combines TRBV6-1 with TRBJ2-5; D is perhaps TRBD2 (6 bases). Germline V lookup: CDR1 MNHNS, CDR2 SASEGT. The CDR3 runs 14 residues. V gave up 5 bases and J gave up 2 bases, with 12 bases separating them. This chain's CDR3 is CASSLSAGQETQYF. The CDR3 DNA follows: TGTGCCAGCAGTTTGTCAGCGGGTCAAGAGACCCAGTACTTC.

This clone appeared once. J is TRBJ2-1 and V is TRBV19; D not resolved. The V and J ends lost 7 bases and 0 bases respectively, with 7 bases between them. The CDR3 consists of 13 residues. The germline V gene has CDR1 LNHDA and CDR2 SQIVND (reference sequence). The CDR3 sequence: CASTASSYNEQFF. In DNA, the CDR3 is TGTGCCAGTACAGCTAGCTCCTACAATGAGCAGTTCTTC.

The rearrangement uses TRBV7-9 and TRBJ1-3; no firm D call. V was cut by 5 bases and J by 2 bases, with 13 bases left in between. This CDR3 contains 15 residues. CDR1 is SEHNR and CDR2 is FQNEAQ in the germline V gene (reference sequence). The chain's CDR3 is CASSNSGFPGNTIYF. In DNA form, the CDR3 reads TGTGCCAGCAGCAATAGCGGGTTTCCTGGAAACACCATATATTTT.

CDR3 loop: CATSSRTGKDEQYF. The DNA for the CDR3 is TGTGCCACCAGCAGTCGGACAGGGAAGGACGAGCAGTACTTC. The genes are TRBV15 and TRBJ2-7; 8 bases line up with TRBD1. CDR3 length: 14 amino acids. Germline CDR1 LNHNV, CDR2 YYDKDF (reference sequence). V trimming: 3 bases; J trimming: 5 bases; junction bases outside the gene matches: 6.

This clone is a singleton in its sample. The chain has TRBV6-1 and TRBJ1-2; tentatively, D is TRBD1 (5 bases). The length of the CDR3 is 15 residues. V gave up 7 bases and J gave up 2 bases, with 17 bases separating them. The germline CDR1 and CDR2 sequences are MNHNS and SASEGT. This CDR3 is CASTPGGALNYGYTF. Here the CDR3 DNA reads TGTGCCAGCACTCCGGGAGGGGCCTTAAACTATGGCTACACCTTC.

This clone was counted a single time. The V and J genes are TRBV5-1 and TRBJ1-4; tentative D call: TRBD1 (5 bases). V lost 4 bases and J 5 bases, leaving 15 bases between the germline ends. From germline, CDR1 is SGHRS and CDR2 YFSETQ. This CDR3 has 15 residues. CDR3 amino acids: CASSPLGRVNEKLFF. CDR3 DNA: TGCGCCAGCAGCCCCCTCGGCAGGGTGAATGAAAAACTGTTTTTT.

The chain joins TRBV13 to TRBJ2-7; D is ambiguous. Trimming removed 6 bases from V and 0 bases from J, with 27 bases in between. The CDR3 spans 19 residues. Germline CDR1 is PRHDT and CDR2 is FYEKMQ (reference sequence). The CDR3 loop is CASRISPKSPVWSSYEQYF. CDR3 nucleotide sequence: TGTGCCAGCAGAATCTCTCCAAAAAGTCCGGTGTGGAGCTCCTACGAGCAGTACTTC.

V and J are TRBV2 and TRBJ1-1; weak D call: TRBD1 (6 bases). V dropped 6 bases and J dropped 1 base, with 12 bases sitting between them. CDR1 is SNHLY, CDR2 FYNNEI, per germline. The CDR3 is made up of 14 amino acids. As DNA, the CDR3 is TGTGCCAGCAGGTTAGGCAGGGGGAACACTGAAGCTTTCTTT. It translates to CASRLGRGNTEAFF. The full variable domain, its missing parts supplied by reference TRBV2 and TRBJ1-1, is EPEVTQTPSHQVTQMGQEVILRCVPISNHLYFYWYRQILGQKVEFLVSFYNNEISEKSEIFDDQFSVERPDGSNFTLKIRSTKLEDSAMYFCASRLGRGNTEAFFGQGTRLTVV.

This CDR3 is CASSPTPGTANTEAFF. The CDR3 coding sequence is TGTGCCAGCAGCCCAACCCCCGGGACAGCAAACACTGAAGCTTTCTTT. V gene TRBV25-1 combines with J gene TRBJ1-1, with TRBD1 matching over 7 bases. Germline-derived CDR1 and CDR2 are MGHDK and SYGVNS. The CDR3 consists of 16 residues. Trimming removed 6 bases from V and 2 bases from J; junction bases left unmatched: 12.

The genes are TRBV5-6 and TRBJ1-1; D may be TRBD1 (5 bases). The CDR3 is made up of 17 amino acids. Between the trimmed V and J ends, which lost 4 bases and 0 bases, there was a span of 19 bases. Per the germline V gene, CDR1 is SGHDT and CDR2 is YYEEEE. The DNA of the CDR3 is TGTGCCAGCAGCATTCAACCCGGAGGGGTTATGAACACTGAAGCTTTCTTT. Translated: CASSIQPGGVMNTEAFF.

V is TRBV6-4 and J is TRBJ2-1; 11 positions agree with TRBD2. CDR1 and CDR2 (germline): MRHNA, SNTAGT. V lost 5 bases and J lost 15; bases outside the gene matches: 12. CDR3 length equals 14 residues. CDR3 sequence (DNA): TGTGCCAGCAGTCTACGGACTAGCGGGCTTCCCCGGTTCTTC. Translated, it gives CASSLRTSGLPRFF.

This chain links TRBV6-1 with TRBJ2-7; 7 bases agree with TRBD1. V shed 6 bases and J 4 bases; nucleotides not matched to a gene: 6. CDR1 MNHNS and CDR2 SASEGT come from the germline V gene. This CDR3 comprises 13 residues. The DNA for the CDR3 is TGTGCCAGCAGACCGGGACAGTGGTACGAGCAGTACTTC. Its protein product is CASRPGQWYEQYF.

This sequence joins TRBV7-2 and TRBJ2-1, with 13 bases fitting TRBD2. The germline CDR1 and CDR2 sequences are SGHTA and FQGNSA. V shed 0 bases and J 8 bases; nucleotides not matched to a gene: 1. The CDR3 is made up of 15 amino acids. CDR3: CASSLAGLAGDEQFF. In DNA form, the CDR3 reads TGTGCCAGCAGCTTAGCAGGACTAGCGGGAGATGAGCAGTTCTTC.

The rearrangement links TRBV5-4 to TRBJ2-1, with TRBD1 as a possible D gene (5 bases). The V gene's germline CDR1 is SGHNT and CDR2 YYREEE (reference sequence). The length of the CDR3 is 13 residues. The V end was cut by 0 bases, the J end by 7 bases, with 8 bases between. The CDR3 region has the DNA TGTGCCAGCAGCTTGGACAGGCAAAATGAGCAGTTCTTC. This sequence encodes CASSLDRQNEQFF.

As DNA, the CDR3 is TGTGCCAGCAGGAAAAGACAGGGTGGTACTGAAGCTTTCTTT. Translating it yields CASRKRQGGTEAFF. This sequence joins TRBV21-1 and TRBJ1-1; the tabulated D call, TRBD1, remains unverified against the DNA. TRBV21-1 is a known pseudogene. This CDR3 has 14 amino acids.

The chain uses TRBV27 and TRBJ1-2; no clear D gene. V was pared by 5 bases and J by 7 bases, with 17 bases between. The CDR3 consists of 14 residues. CDR1 and CDR2 (germline): MNHEY, SMNVEV (reference sequence). CDR3 amino acids: CASSARGRPGGYTF. CDR3 nucleotide sequence: TGTGCCAGCAGTGCTCGTGGCCGACCGGGTGGCTACACCTTC.